A selection of T cell receptor beta chains follows, all from one sample in a study of blood T cell repertoires in COVID-19. The repertoire was sequenced with immunoSEQ multiplex PCR; TCRdb's copy has only in-frame clones and lacks some. The data hold just over 90,000 clones, with 65% to 90% observed a single time. The material sequenced was peripheral blood. All receptors come from a woman of 80 years or more with acute or convalescent COVID-19. Both conserved end residues are part of each CDR3. Each record gives: D gene, clone size, J gene, CDR3 length, V gene, CDR3 DNA, CDR3 protein. A D gene is named only where the DNA matches it firmly. The size of a clone is reported for some rows only, either as once, few or many, or as a class for expanded clones.

>.|.|TRBJ2-7|12|TRBV7-9
TGTGCCAGCAGCTTAGATACTACGGAGCAGTACTTC
CASSLDTTEQYF
>.|once|TRBJ1-2|17|TRBV2
TGTGCCAGCAGCAATGGCAGGGATAATGATGGAAACTATGGCTACACCTTC
CASSNGRDNDGNYGYTF
>TRBD1|.|TRBJ2-2|18|TRBV14
TGTGCCAGCAGCCAAGAGGGGTTAACCGGGACAGGGACCGGGGAGCTGTTTTTT
CASSQEGLTGTGTGELFF
>.|.|TRBJ2-7|15|TRBV7-9
TGTGCCAGCAGCTTAGCGTCAGGGCCGAGGTACGAGCAGTACTTC
CASSLASGPRYEQYF
>TRBD1|.|TRBJ2-4|15|TRBV28
TGTGCCAGCAGTTTTGGGACAGGGACCAAAAACATTCAGTACTTC
CASSFGTGTKNIQYF
>.|once|TRBJ2-7|13|TRBV12-3/TRBV12-4
TGTGCCAGCAGTCTCGGACTACTATACGAGCAGTACTTC
CASSLGLLYEQYF
>.|few|TRBJ1-1|18|TRBV5-4
TGTGCCAGCAGTACTGGATTCATGGCCACAGGGATGAACACTGAAGCTTTCTTT
CASSTGFMATGMNTEAFF
>.|.|TRBJ2-7|16|TRBV25-1
TGTGCCAGCAGTGGGTCCGGACTTTTCTCGGTCTACGAGCAGTACTTC
CASSGSGLFSVYEQYF
>TRBD1|.|TRBJ2-7|16|TRBV6-6
TGTGCCAGCCAAATCCCGGGACAGCATTTCTCCTACGAGCAGTACTTC
CASQIPGQHFSYEQYF
>.|few|TRBJ1-1|13|TRBV6-5
TGTGCCAGCAGTACGAAGGGGAGGTCTGAAGCTTTCTTT
CASSTKGRSEAFF
>TRBD1|.|TRBJ2-1|13|TRBV4-2
TGTGCCAGCAGCAGAGGACAGGACAGAGAGCAGTTCTTC
CASSRGQDREQFF
>TRBD1|.|TRBJ1-5|18|TRBV19
TGTGCCAGTAGTACCCTGGACAGGGCATTTTCTAGCAATCAGCCCCAGCATTTT
CASSTLDRAFSSNQPQHF
>TRBD1|few|TRBJ2-7|14|TRBV5-1
TGCGCCAGCAGCCAACAGGGGGGCTCCTACGAGCAGTACTTC
CASSQQGGSYEQYF
>.|.|TRBJ1-1|15|TRBV6-6
TGTGCCAGCAGTTACTCGTCCAGTGTTAACACTGAAGCTTTCTTT
CASSYSSSVNTEAFF
>TRBD1|.|TRBJ1-2|14|TRBV27
TGTGCCAGCAGTCCAAGACAGGGATCCGCTGGCTACACCTTC
CASSPRQGSAGYTF
>TRBD1|.|TRBJ1-6|13|TRBV30
TGTGCCTGGAGTTTTCAGGGGGGTTCACCCCTCCACTTT
CAWSFQGGSPLHF
>.|.|TRBJ1-5|13|TRBV30
TGTGCCTGGAGTTCGGGTAGCAATCAGCCCCAGCATTTT
CAWSSGSNQPQHF
>.|.|TRBJ2-1|16|TRBV19
TGTGCCAGTAGTCAGACAGGCGACAGCTCCTACAATGAGCAGTTCTTC
CASSQTGDSSYNEQFF
>TRBD1|.|TRBJ2-6|18|TRBV7-2
TGTGCCAGCCAGAACCGGGACAGGGGATTCCCTGGGGCCAACGTCCTGACTTTC
CASQNRDRGFPGANVLTF
>TRBD1|.|TRBJ1-5|16|TRBV30
TGTGCCTGGAACTCTCCACAGGGGCGAAGCAATCAGCCCCAGCATTTT
CAWNSPQGRSNQPQHF
>TRBD1|.|TRBJ2-3|17|TRBV3-1/TRBV3-2
TGTGCCAGCAGCCAAGATAGGGACAGGGGTAGCACAGATACGCAGTATTTT
CASSQDRDRGSTDTQYF
>.|.|TRBJ2-7|17|TRBV3-1/TRBV3-2
TGTGCCAGCAGCCAAGATCCCAGGTTGCCTCCCTTCTACGAGCAGTACTTC
CASSQDPRLPPFYEQYF
>TRBD1|.|TRBJ2-7|16|TRBV19
TGTGCCAGTAGACGGGGGACAGGGGCCACCTCCTACGAGCAGTACTTC
CASRRGTGATSYEQYF
>.|.|TRBJ1-1|14|TRBV18
TGTGCCAGCTCATCAATCGCGGGGAACACTGAAGCTTTCTTT
CASSSIAGNTEAFF
>TRBD1|once|TRBJ1-5|13|TRBV12-3/TRBV12-4
TGTGCCAGCAGTACAGGGGGCAATCAGCCCCAGCATTTT
CASSTGGNQPQHF
>.|few|TRBJ1-2|12|TRBV10-2
TGCGCCAGCCAACAGGGTTTATATGGCTACACCTTC
CASQQGLYGYTF
>TRBD1|.|TRBJ1-3|15|TRBV12-5
TGTGCTAGTGGTCCCCTCCGGACAGGAGGAAACACCATATATTTT
CASGPLRTGGNTIYF
>TRBD1|.|TRBJ1-2|17|TRBV27
TGTGCCAGCAGTGTCGGGGGACAGGGTTTAGGGAGCTATGGCTACACCTTC
CASSVGGQGLGSYGYTF
>TRBD1|.|TRBJ2-6|16|TRBV6-6
TGTGCCATTAGAGACAGGGTCTATGCTGGGGCCAACGTCCTGACTTTC
CAIRDRVYAGANVLTF
>.|.|TRBJ2-7|15|TRBV10-3
TGTGCCATCAGTGAGGTATGGGCCTATGCAGCCGAGCAGTACTTC
CAISEVWAYAAEQYF
>TRBD1|.|TRBJ1-2|11|TRBV19
TGTGCCAGTGAGACAGGGTATGGCTACACCTTC
CASETGYGYTF
>.|.|TRBJ1-5|17|TRBV12-5
TGTGCTAGTGGTCTGAGCACAGGACCTTATAGCAATCAGCCCCAGCATTTT
CASGLSTGPYSNQPQHF
>TRBD1|.|TRBJ1-5|16|TRBV5-5
TGTGCCAGCAGCCTTCAGGGGGCTTGGGGCAATCAGCCCCAGCATTTT
CASSLQGAWGNQPQHF
>TRBD1|.|TRBJ1-5|15|TRBV5-5
TGTGCCAGCAGCTTGGACAGGGGGCGAGGACAGCCCCAGCATTTT
CASSLDRGRGQPQHF
>TRBD2|.|TRBJ2-5|15|TRBV2
TGTGCCAGCAGCGCCCCGGGAGGACACCAAGAGACCCAGTACTTC
CASSAPGGHQETQYF
>.|.|TRBJ2-3|17|TRBV19
TGTGCCAGTAGCCCCAGGCGGGCGGGGGCCCTGGGAGATACGCAGTATTTT
CASSPRRAGALGDTQYF
>TRBD2|few|TRBJ2-1|15|TRBV5-1
TGCGCCAGCGTCCCGGGGGGGGCATTGGTCAATGAGCAGTTCTTC
CASVPGGALVNEQFF
>.|.|TRBJ2-2|14|TRBV5-1
TGCGCCAGCAGCTTGTACAGCCCCGCCGGGGAGCTGTTTTTT
CASSLYSPAGELFF
>.|.|TRBJ1-1|14|TRBV10-3
TGTGCCATCAGTGACCGGCAGGGTAGGACTGAAGCTTTCTTT
CAISDRQGRTEAFF
>.|.|TRBJ1-1|14|TRBV23-1
TGCGCCATCCAGTCAGGAAAATTGAACACTGAAGCTTTCTTT
CAIQSGKLNTEAFF
>.|once|TRBJ1-4|13|TRBV7-9
TGTGCCAGCAGCTTCCTCACTAATGAAAAACTGTTTTTT
CASSFLTNEKLFF